Below are 23 T cell receptor beta chains sequenced from a single sample in a study of regulatory T cells in long-lasting Graves disease. Sequencing libraries for TCR beta were prepared with iRepertoire HTBI primers and Arm-PCR of CDR3 regions. TCRdb recomputed calls from the multiplex PCR reads with MiXCR, one row per CDR3 protein. The table records 370,000 or so distinct CDR3 sequences, around 15% of them present only once. Time point here: newly diagnosed GD, antithyroid drugs for less than 3 months. Making the TCR library involved RNA that had been extracted from PBMCs. Separately, the same data were catalogued under a study of T cells in Graves' hyperthyroidism and ophthalmopathy.

The source was peripheral blood mononuclear cells (PBMCs), collected at new diagnosis, from a patient treated with antithyroid drugs. These receptors were obtained from a woman in her late teens or twenties with Graves disease.

This clonotype was seen at least ten times. The chain uses TRBV7-9 and TRBJ2-7; 7 bases fit TRBD1. CDR1 is SEHNR and CDR2 is FQNEAQ in the germline V gene (reference sequence). The CDR3 covers 16 residues. V dropped 6 bases and J dropped 0; count of bases not matched to a gene: 11. The CDR3 loop is CASSSLGDSSSYEQYF. The CDR3 DNA is TGTGCCAGCAGTTCGCTTGGGGACAGCAGCTCCTACGAGCAGTACTTC.

The sample holds many counts of this clonotype. The J gene is TRBJ2-3, the V gene TRBV20-1, with D unresolved. V was trimmed by 0 bases and J by 6 bases, leaving 10 bases between them. Germline assignment: CDR1 DFQATT and CDR2 SNEGSKA (reference sequence). This CDR3 is built from 13 residues. The CDR3 DNA follows: TGCAGTGCTAGAGACTCACATACCGATACGCAGTATTTT. This codes for CSARDSHTDTQYF.

The rearrangement uses TRBV5-1 and TRBJ1-1; D is perhaps TRBD1 (5 bases). The germline gives CDR1 SGHRS, CDR2 YFSETQ. This CDR3 has 15 amino acids. Trimming left V 4 bases short and J 0 bases short, with 13 bases between. The DNA of the CDR3 is TGCGCCAGCAGCCCGGGACGGATCATGAACACTGAAGCTTTCTTT. The encoded protein is CASSPGRIMNTEAFF.

In its sample, this clonotype was seen many times. V is TRBV28 and J is TRBJ1-6; no firm D call. The length of the CDR3 is 13 residues. Trimming shortened V by 7 bases and J by 9 bases, and 13 bases separated the two germline ends. Germline V CDR1 and CDR2: MDHEN, SYDVKM. Here the CDR3 DNA reads TGTGCCAGCACCCGGACGGACTTTTCACCCCTCCACTTT. Protein: CASTRTDFSPLHF.

This sequence joins TRBV3-1 and TRBJ2-5; D perhaps matches TRBD2 (6 bases). CDR1 is LGHDT and CDR2 is YNNKEL in the germline V gene (reference sequence). Between the trimmed V and J ends, which lost 0 bases and 0 bases, there was a span of 17 bases. The CDR3 loop spans 18 amino acids. CDR3 sequence reads: CASSQDELWGDYQETQYF. CDR3 sequence (DNA): TGTGCCAGCAGCCAAGATGAATTGTGGGGGGACTACCAAGAGACCCAGTACTTC.

About this clonotype itself: This may be a read error: a much more frequent sequence differs by one nucleotide. J is TRBJ1-3 and V is TRBV11-2; D gene ambiguous. This CDR3 is built from 16 residues. V lost 1 base, J lost 4 bases, and 14 bases lay in between. Germline CDR1 reads SGHAT; CDR2 reads FQNNGV. For the CDR3, the DNA is TGTGCCAGCAGCTTAGTGGTCCCTCGGCGGGGAAACACCATATATTTT. Translating it yields CASSLVVPRRGNTIYF.

This clonotype was counted ten times or more. The chain couples TRBV24-1 to TRBJ2-5; D might be TRBD1 (5 bases). Germline lookup yields CDR1 KGHDR and CDR2 SFDVKD. CDR3 length: 15 residues. V lost 2 bases and J 4 bases, leaving 13 bases between the germline ends. The CDR3 nucleotides read TGTGCCACCAGTGATTCCCAGGGAAGGGGAGAGACCCAGTACTTC. Its translation: CATSDSQGRGETQYF.

This clonotype occurred many times. This chain links TRBV7-8 with TRBJ1-2; perhaps TRBD1 as D (5 bases). The CDR3 is 15 residues long. Germline CDR1 is SGHVS and CDR2 is FQNEAQ. Deletions cut 2 bases from V and 4 bases from J, with 14 bases between. The CDR3 bases are TGTGCCAGCAGCTTATCGGCAGGGACTCCCTATGGCTACACCTTC. Translation gives CASSLSAGTPYGYTF.

This clonotype was detected ten times or more. This rearrangement joins TRBV5-1 to TRBJ2-5; unclear D gene. The V and J ends lost 2 bases and 5 bases respectively, with 13 bases between them. Germline V gene lookup returns CDR1 SGHRS and CDR2 YFSETQ. The CDR3 length is 14 residues. This CDR3 is CASSLVSRAETQYF. CDR3 in DNA: TGCGCCAGCAGCTTAGTGAGTAGGGCCGAGACCCAGTACTTC. Full variable domain (remainder filled in from reference TRBV5-1 and TRBJ2-5): KAGVTQTPRYLIKTRGQQVTLSCSPISGHRSVSWYQQTPGQGLQFLFEYFSETQRNKGNFPGRFSGRQFSNSRSEMNVSTLELGDSALYLCASSLVSRAETQYFGPGTRLLVL.

This clonotype was observed at least ten times. The rearrangement links TRBV11-3 to TRBJ1-1; D unclear. The CDR3 is 12 amino acids. V was clipped by 5 bases and J by 4 bases, with 8 bases between them. CDR1 SGHNT and CDR2 YENEEA come from the germline V gene. This CDR3 reads CASSDGPTEAFF. The CDR3 DNA reads as TGTGCCAGCAGCGACGGTCCCACTGAAGCTTTCTTT.

This clonotype was observed many times. This chain joins TRBV2 and TRBJ1-1; D is uncertain. The CDR3 contains 12 residues. The germline V and J ends were trimmed by 8 bases and 0 bases, with 7 bases remaining between them. Germline-derived CDR1 and CDR2 are SNHLY and FYNNEI. The CDR3 DNA sequence: TGTGCCAGCGGTCGGATGAACACTGAAGCTTTCTTT. Protein: CASGRMNTEAFF.

Turning to this clonotype: Because the CDR3 is missing its conserved closing phenylalanine or tryptophan, this is likely a read error. J is TRBJ2-3 and V is TRBV6-4; 9 nucleotides align to TRBD2. Germline assignment: CDR1 MRHNA and CDR2 SNTAGT. Losses at the gene ends were 3 bases for V and 3 bases for J; bases not matched to a gene: 10. The CDR3 runs 17 residues. The CDR3 DNA is TGTGCCAGCAGTGATTTCCGCGGGGGGGCTGGGACAGATACGCAGTATATT. Its translation: CASSDFRGGAGTDTQYI.

This clonotype was detected many times. The chain employs TRBV11-2 and TRBJ1-2, with 8 positions matching TRBD1. The ends lost 5 bases at V and 4 bases at J; junction bases unmatched: 6. Germline CDR1 and CDR2: SGHAT and FQNNGV. The CDR3 sequence is 14 residues long. The chain's CDR3 is CASSRRQGSYGYTF. CDR3 sequence (DNA): TGTGCCAGCAGCAGAAGACAGGGGAGCTATGGCTACACCTTC.

This clonotype was detected many times. V usage is TRBV11-3 and J usage is TRBJ1-1, with unresolved D. Deletions cut 2 bases from V and 1 base from J, with 5 bases between. This CDR3 spans 13 amino acids. Per germline, CDR1 SGHNT and CDR2 YENEEA. CDR3 sequence (DNA): TGTGCCAGCAGCTTAAGTTGGAACACTGAAGCTTTCTTT. Residues: CASSLSWNTEAFF.

This clonotype has only a few counts. This chain uses TRBV25-1 with TRBJ1-1; 10 positions agree with TRBD1. The germline V gene encodes CDR1 MGHDK and CDR2 SYGVNS. Trimming took 6 bases from V and 5 from J; bases not matched to a gene: 9. The CDR3 spans 15 residues. CDR3 coding DNA: TGTGCCAGCAGACCATCGGGACAGGGGAGAACTGAAGCTTTCTTT. Translated, it gives CASRPSGQGRTEAFF.

This clonotype was seen many times. This chain joins TRBV10-3 and TRBJ1-1; D not certain. Per the germline V gene, CDR1 is ENHRY and CDR2 is SYGVKD. CDR3 size: 13 residues. The V gene lost 6 bases and the J gene lost 4 bases, with 12 bases spanning the gap. The CDR3 sequence: CAISKGLSTEAFF. The CDR3 nucleotides are TGTGCCATCAGCAAAGGGTTGTCCACTGAAGCTTTCTTT.

This clonotype showed up many times. The V gene is TRBV3-1, the J gene TRBJ1-2; D may be TRBD1 (5 bases). V was shortened by 4 bases and J by 7 bases, with 13 bases between the two germline ends. Germline V gives CDR1 LGHDT, CDR2 YNNKEL (reference sequence). This CDR3 has 13 amino acids. For the CDR3, the DNA is TGTGCCAGCAGCCCTCGGTTCACAGGTGGCTACACCTTC. It specifies CASSPRFTGGYTF.

This clonotype was picked up many times. The chain recombines TRBV29-1 with TRBJ1-1; D uncertain. Trimming pared 8 bases from V and 0 bases from J, leaving 13 bases between. Germline-derived CDR1 and CDR2 are SQVTM and ANQGSEA. This CDR3 comprises 13 residues. The CDR3 sequence is CSPGREMNTEAFF. The CDR3 bases are TGCAGCCCCGGTCGGGAGATGAACACTGAAGCTTTCTTT.

The V and J genes are TRBV5-1 and TRBJ1-4; 9 nucleotides line up with TRBD1. The germline gives CDR1 SGHRS, CDR2 YFSETQ. CDR3 length: 14 residues. With V trimmed by 2 bases and J by 7 bases, 3 bases remained unmatched. CDR3 sequence reads: CASSFGTGSEKLFF. The CDR3 coding sequence is TGCGCCAGCAGCTTCGGGACAGGGAGTGAAAAACTGTTTTTT.

V is TRBV20-1 and J is TRBJ1-3; D gene uncertain. The V gene's germline CDR1 is DFQATT and CDR2 SNEGSKA (reference sequence). This CDR3 contains 12 residues. Between the trimmed V and J ends, which lost 6 bases and 1 base, there was a span of 7 bases. In DNA form, the CDR3 reads TGCAGTGCACCCGAGTCTGGAAACACCATATATTTT. It specifies CSAPESGNTIYF.

V gene TRBV14 combines with J gene TRBJ1-1; TRBD1 is a possible D gene (5 bases). There are 17 residues in the CDR3. V lost 1 base, J lost 2 bases, and 17 bases lay in between. From germline, CDR1 is SGHDN and CDR2 FVKESK. The CDR3 DNA reads TGTGCCAGCAGCCAAGTGTCGTTTTTCAGGGACAACACTGAAGCTTTCTTT. It yields the protein CASSQVSFFRDNTEAFF.

V usage is TRBV7-8 and J usage is TRBJ2-5; a possible D gene is TRBD2 (7 bases). Germline V gives CDR1 SGHVS, CDR2 FQNEAQ. The CDR3 spans 14 residues. Trimming left V 6 bases short and J 9 bases short, with 20 bases between. DNA for the CDR3: TGTGCCAGCAGTACAGGTCCGAGGGGGGGGTCCCAGTACTTC. Its protein is CASSTGPRGGSQYF.

This clonotype was observed a few times. The chain carries TRBV6-4 and TRBJ1-2, with 10 bases that match TRBD1. This CDR3 comprises 14 residues. CDR1 and CDR2 (germline): MRHNA, SNTAGT. V was pared by 2 bases and J by 4 bases, with 1 base of the junction left unmatched. CDR3 amino acids: CASSDGQGVYGYTF. DNA of the CDR3: TGTGCCAGCAGTGACGGACAGGGGGTCTATGGCTACACCTTC.